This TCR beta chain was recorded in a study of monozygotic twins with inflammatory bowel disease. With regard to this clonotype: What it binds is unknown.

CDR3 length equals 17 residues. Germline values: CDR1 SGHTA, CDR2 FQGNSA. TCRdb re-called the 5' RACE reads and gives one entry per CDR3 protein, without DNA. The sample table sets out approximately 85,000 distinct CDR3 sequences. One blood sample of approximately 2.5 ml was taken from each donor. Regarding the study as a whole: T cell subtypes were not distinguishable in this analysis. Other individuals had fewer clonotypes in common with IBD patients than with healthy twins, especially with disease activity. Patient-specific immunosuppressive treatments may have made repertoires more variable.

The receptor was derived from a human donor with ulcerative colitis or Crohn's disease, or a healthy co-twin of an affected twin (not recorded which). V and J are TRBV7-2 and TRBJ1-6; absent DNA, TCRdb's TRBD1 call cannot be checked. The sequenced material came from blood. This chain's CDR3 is CASSLGGAGTGNSPLHF.